These T cell receptor beta chains were read from a single sample in a study of glioma-infiltrating T cells after dendritic cell vaccination. TCRdb's table, derived via immunoSEQ multiplex PCR, lists solely in-frame clones and lacks some. The sample yields over 90,000 clones, roughly 84% seen once. The sample consisted of blood, taken before dendritic cell vaccination. The receptors derive from a human donor with glioblastoma. Both conserved end residues are part of each CDR3. Fields, in order: J gene, V gene, D gene, clone size, CDR3 protein, CDR3 DNA. D genes are given only for firm matches. Clone size is not always given. Where it is, it says once, few, many or a class for expanded clones.

J: TRBJ2-7; V: TRBV5-4; D: TRBD1; size: NA; CDR3: CASSLPGTGVYEQYF; DNA: TGTGCCAGCAGCTTGCCAGGGACAGGAGTCTACGAGCAGTACTTC
J: TRBJ1-6; V: TRBV4-2; D: NA; size: NA; CDR3: CASSQDRGSPLHF; DNA: TGTGCCAGCAGCCAAGATAGGGGATCACCCCTCCACTTT
J: TRBJ2-5; V: TRBV6-6; D: NA; size: few; CDR3: CASSFRRGETQYF; DNA: TGTGCCAGCAGTTTTCGGCGCGGGGAGACCCAGTACTTC
J: TRBJ1-5; V: TRBV12-5; D: TRBD1; size: once; CDR3: CASGLAQGDSNQPQHF; DNA: TGTGCTAGTGGTTTGGCACAGGGGGATAGCAATCAGCCCCAGCATTTT
J: TRBJ2-5; V: TRBV7-8; D: NA; size: once; CDR3: CASSLLPGEETQYF; DNA: TGTGCCAGCAGCTTATTGCCGGGAGAAGAGACCCAGTACTTC
J: TRBJ1-4; V: TRBV11-2; D: TRBD1; size: NA; CDR3: CASTWTGEGKLFF; DNA: TGTGCCAGCACCTGGACAGGGGAAGGAAAACTGTTTTTT
J: TRBJ2-1; V: TRBV12-5; D: NA; size: NA; CDR3: CASGWGLEYNEQFF; DNA: TGTGCTAGTGGTTGGGGGCTCGAATACAATGAGCAGTTCTTC
J: TRBJ2-2; V: TRBV7-9; D: NA; size: NA; CDR3: CASSPVGTGELFF; DNA: TGTGCCAGCAGCCCCGTCGGGACCGGGGAGCTGTTTTTT
J: TRBJ2-5; V: TRBV29-1; D: TRBD2; size: NA; CDR3: CSVEGLAGWGQETQYF; DNA: TGCAGCGTTGAAGGTCTAGCGGGGTGGGGTCAAGAGACCCAGTACTTC
J: TRBJ1-3; V: TRBV27; D: TRBD1; size: NA; CDR3: CASSNRGRSGNTIYF; DNA: TGTGCCAGCAGTAACAGGGGGCGGTCGGGAAACACCATATATTTT
J: TRBJ1-2; V: TRBV6-6; D: NA; size: NA; CDR3: CASSYSSGIRSGYTF; DNA: TGTGCCAGCAGTTACTCGAGCGGCATTAGGAGTGGCTACACCTTC
J: TRBJ2-7; V: TRBV15; D: NA; size: NA; CDR3: CATKQGSDEQYF; DNA: TGTGCCACCAAACAGGGAAGCGACGAGCAGTACTTC
J: TRBJ2-7; V: TRBV5-1; D: NA; size: NA; CDR3: CASRVSSTTYEQYF; DNA: TGCGCCAGCCGCGTTTCCTCTACTACCTACGAGCAGTACTTC
J: TRBJ2-7; V: TRBV7-5; D: NA; size: NA; CDR3: CARSFTPRTVLYEQYF; DNA: TGTGCCAGAAGCTTCACACCTCGGACAGTACTCTACGAGCAGTACTTC
J: TRBJ1-5; V: TRBV5-6; D: NA; size: NA; CDR3: CASSLGVAGGNQPQHF; DNA: TGTGCCAGCAGCTTGGGAGTGGCAGGGGGCAATCAGCCCCAGCATTTT